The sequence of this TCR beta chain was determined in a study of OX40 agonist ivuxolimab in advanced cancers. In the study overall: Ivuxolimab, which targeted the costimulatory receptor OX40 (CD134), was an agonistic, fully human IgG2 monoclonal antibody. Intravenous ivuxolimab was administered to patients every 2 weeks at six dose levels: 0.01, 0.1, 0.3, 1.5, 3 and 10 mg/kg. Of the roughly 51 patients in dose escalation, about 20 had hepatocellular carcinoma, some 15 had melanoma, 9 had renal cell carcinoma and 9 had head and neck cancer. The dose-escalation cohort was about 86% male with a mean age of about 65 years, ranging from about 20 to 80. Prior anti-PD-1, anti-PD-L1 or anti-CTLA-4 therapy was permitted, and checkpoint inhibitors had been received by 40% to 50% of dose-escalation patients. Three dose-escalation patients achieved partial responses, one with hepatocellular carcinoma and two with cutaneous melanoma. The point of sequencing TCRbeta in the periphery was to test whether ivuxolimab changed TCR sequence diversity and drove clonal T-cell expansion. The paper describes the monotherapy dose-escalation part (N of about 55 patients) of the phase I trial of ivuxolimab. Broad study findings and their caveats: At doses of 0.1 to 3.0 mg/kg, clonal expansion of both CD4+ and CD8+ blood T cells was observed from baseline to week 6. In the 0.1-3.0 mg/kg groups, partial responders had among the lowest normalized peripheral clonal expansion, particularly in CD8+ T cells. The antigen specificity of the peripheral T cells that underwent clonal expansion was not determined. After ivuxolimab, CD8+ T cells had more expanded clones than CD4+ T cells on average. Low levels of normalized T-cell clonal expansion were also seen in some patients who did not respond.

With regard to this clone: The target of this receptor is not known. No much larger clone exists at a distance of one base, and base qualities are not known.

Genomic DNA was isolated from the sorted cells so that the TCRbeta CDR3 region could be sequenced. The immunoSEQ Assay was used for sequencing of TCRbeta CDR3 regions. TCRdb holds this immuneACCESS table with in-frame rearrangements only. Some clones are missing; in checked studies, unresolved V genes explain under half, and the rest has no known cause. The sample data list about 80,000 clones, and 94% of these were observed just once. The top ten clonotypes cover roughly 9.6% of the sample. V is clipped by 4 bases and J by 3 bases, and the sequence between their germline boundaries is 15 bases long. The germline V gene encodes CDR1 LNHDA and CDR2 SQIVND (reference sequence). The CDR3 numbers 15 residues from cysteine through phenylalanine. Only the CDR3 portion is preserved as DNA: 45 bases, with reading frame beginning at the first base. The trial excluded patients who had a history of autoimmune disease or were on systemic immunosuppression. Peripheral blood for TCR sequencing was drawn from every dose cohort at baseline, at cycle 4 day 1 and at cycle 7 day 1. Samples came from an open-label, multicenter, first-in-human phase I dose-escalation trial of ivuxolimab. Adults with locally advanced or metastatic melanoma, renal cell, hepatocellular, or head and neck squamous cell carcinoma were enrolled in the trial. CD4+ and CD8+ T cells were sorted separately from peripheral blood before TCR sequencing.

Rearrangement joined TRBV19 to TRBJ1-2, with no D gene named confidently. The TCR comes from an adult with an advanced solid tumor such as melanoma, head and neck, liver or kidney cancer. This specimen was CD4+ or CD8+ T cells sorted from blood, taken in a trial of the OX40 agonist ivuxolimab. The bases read TGTGCCAGTAGTAGGTTCTGGGGTTTGGACTATGGCTACACCTTC. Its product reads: CASSRFWGLDYGYTF. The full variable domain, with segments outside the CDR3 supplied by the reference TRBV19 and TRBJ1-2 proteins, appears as DGGITQSPKYLFRKEGQNVTLSCEQNLNHDAMYWYRQDPGQGLRLIYYSQIVNDFQKGDIAEGYSVSREKKESFPLTVTSAQKNPTAFYLCASSRFWGLDYGYTFGSGTRLTVV.